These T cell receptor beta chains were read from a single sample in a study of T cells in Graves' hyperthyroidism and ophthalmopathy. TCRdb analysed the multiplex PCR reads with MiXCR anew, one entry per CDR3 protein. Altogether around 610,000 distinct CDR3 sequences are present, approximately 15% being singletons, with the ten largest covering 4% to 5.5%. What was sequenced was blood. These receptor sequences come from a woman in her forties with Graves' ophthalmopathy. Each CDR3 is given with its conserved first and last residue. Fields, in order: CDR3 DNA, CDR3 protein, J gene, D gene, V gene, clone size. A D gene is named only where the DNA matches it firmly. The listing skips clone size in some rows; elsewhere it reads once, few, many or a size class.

cdr3_nt: TGTGCCAGCAGTTACTCGACTAGCGGGAGGATGGAGACCCAGTACTTC; cdr3_aa: CASSYSTSGRMETQYF; j_call: TRBJ2-5; d_call: TRBD2; v_call: TRBV6-5; clone_size: many
cdr3_nt: TGCGCCAGCAGCCAAAGACCGGGTGTGGGAAACACCATATATTTT; cdr3_aa: CASSQRPGVGNTIYF; j_call: TRBJ1-3; d_call: -; v_call: TRBV5-1; clone_size: few
cdr3_nt: TGTGCCAGCAGCCAAGAGGTGGGGGTCGTGCAGCCCCAGCATTTT; cdr3_aa: CASSQEVGVVQPQHF; j_call: TRBJ1-5; d_call: -; v_call: TRBV4-2; clone_size: many
cdr3_nt: TGTGCCTGGAGTCCGGACATGTCCTTCTACGAGCAGTACTTC; cdr3_aa: CAWSPDMSFYEQYF; j_call: TRBJ2-7; d_call: -; v_call: TRBV30; clone_size: few
cdr3_nt: TGTGCCAGTAGCGCCGACGTCACCGGGGAGCTGTTTTTT; cdr3_aa: CASSADVTGELFF; j_call: TRBJ2-2; d_call: -; v_call: TRBV19; clone_size: many
cdr3_nt: TGCGCCAGCAGCTTGGGACAGCAATTCTCCTACGAGCAGTACTTC; cdr3_aa: CASSLGQQFSYEQYF; j_call: TRBJ2-7; d_call: -; v_call: TRBV5-1; clone_size: -
cdr3_nt: TGCAGTGCTAGAGCGCTAAGTGAGCAGTACTTC; cdr3_aa: CSARALSEQYF; j_call: TRBJ2-7; d_call: -; v_call: TRBV20-1; clone_size: -
cdr3_nt: TGTGCCAGCAGTGGACTAGCGGGAGGCTCGGATACGCAGTATTTT; cdr3_aa: CASSGLAGGSDTQYF; j_call: TRBJ2-3; d_call: TRBD2; v_call: TRBV12-3/TRBV12-4; clone_size: many
cdr3_nt: TGCGCCAGCAGCCCCGGGAACAGGGACCTAAGATTCCAGTACTTC; cdr3_aa: CASSPGNRDLRFQYF; j_call: TRBJ2-5; d_call: -; v_call: TRBV4-1; clone_size: many
cdr3_nt: TGTGCCAGCAGTGAAAGTGGGGGGGCTAGTCAGCCCCAGCATTTT; cdr3_aa: CASSESGGASQPQHF; j_call: TRBJ1-5; d_call: -; v_call: TRBV25-1; clone_size: few
cdr3_nt: TGCGCCAGCAGCCAACAGGGTGGTGCGAACACCGGGGAGCTGTTTTTT; cdr3_aa: CASSQQGGANTGELFF; j_call: TRBJ2-2; d_call: -; v_call: TRBV4-1; clone_size: -
cdr3_nt: TGTGCCAGCACATCGGGAGGTTCCTACAATGAGCAGTTCTTC; cdr3_aa: CASTSGGSYNEQFF; j_call: TRBJ2-1; d_call: TRBD2; v_call: TRBV6-2/TRBV6-3; clone_size: many
cdr3_nt: TGTGCCAGCAGTCCCCCCCTTGGACTAGGAAAAGAGACCCAGTACTTC; cdr3_aa: CASSPPLGLGKETQYF; j_call: TRBJ2-5; d_call: TRBD2; v_call: TRBV12-3/TRBV12-4; clone_size: many
cdr3_nt: TGTGCCTGCCGGAGAACAGATACGCAGTATTTT; cdr3_aa: CACRRTDTQYF; j_call: TRBJ2-3; d_call: -; v_call: TRBV30; clone_size: once
cdr3_nt: TGTGCCAGCAGTATAACCGGGACGAAGACCTACGAGCAGTACTTC; cdr3_aa: CASSITGTKTYEQYF; j_call: TRBJ2-7; d_call: -; v_call: TRBV6-2/TRBV6-3; clone_size: many
cdr3_nt: TGTGCCAGCAGCTTAGCGGGACTAGCGGGAGAAGAGACCCAGTACTTC; cdr3_aa: CASSLAGLAGEETQYF; j_call: TRBJ2-5; d_call: TRBD2; v_call: TRBV7-8; clone_size: many
cdr3_nt: TGTGCCAGCAGTTACACGAACTCGGCAAGAAGTACCCAGTACTTC; cdr3_aa: CASSYTNSARSTQYF; j_call: TRBJ2-5; d_call: -; v_call: TRBV6-5; clone_size: many
cdr3_nt: TGTGCCAGTAGTGTCGGGACTAACGGGCCCCAGCATTTT; cdr3_aa: CASSVGTNGPQHF; j_call: TRBJ1-5; d_call: -; v_call: TRBV19; clone_size: many
cdr3_nt: TGTGCCAGCAACGATCCGGGGGGGCCGACGGACACTGAAGCTTTCTTT; cdr3_aa: CASNDPGGPTDTEAFF; j_call: TRBJ1-1; d_call: -; v_call: TRBV28; clone_size: many
cdr3_nt: TGTGCCAGCAGCTTAGTGCGGCAAGAAGCTTTCTTT; cdr3_aa: CASSLVRQEAFF; j_call: TRBJ1-1; d_call: -; v_call: TRBV7-8; clone_size: many
cdr3_nt: TGTGCCAGCAGCAACGGACACCTGAACACCGGGGAGCTGTTTTTT; cdr3_aa: CASSNGHLNTGELFF; j_call: TRBJ2-2; d_call: -; v_call: TRBV7-3; clone_size: many
cdr3_nt: TGTGCCAGCAGCAAAAAATACACCGGGGAGCTGTTTTTT; cdr3_aa: CASSKKYTGELFF; j_call: TRBJ2-2; d_call: -; v_call: TRBV11-2; clone_size: many
cdr3_nt: TGTGCCTGGACAGGGGTGGGAGCAATGAACACTGAAGCTTTCTTT; cdr3_aa: CAWTGVGAMNTEAFF; j_call: TRBJ1-1; d_call: -; v_call: TRBV30; clone_size: few
cdr3_nt: TGTGCCAGCGGGGGACAACGGGGCTCCTATAATTCACCCCTCCACTTT; cdr3_aa: CASGGQRGSYNSPLHF; j_call: TRBJ1-6; d_call: -; v_call: TRBV27; clone_size: many
cdr3_nt: TGTGCCAGCAGTATAGGGACTACCCGCGGGAATGAGCAGTTCTTC; cdr3_aa: CASSIGTTRGNEQFF; j_call: TRBJ2-1; d_call: TRBD2; v_call: TRBV25-1; clone_size: many
cdr3_nt: TGTGCCAGCAGTTCCGATTTAGCGGGGATGACCCAGTACTTC; cdr3_aa: CASSSDLAGMTQYF; j_call: TRBJ2-5; d_call: TRBD2; v_call: TRBV28; clone_size: many
cdr3_nt: TGCGCCAGCAGACGGGAGGGTGCTTTATACGAGCAGTACTTC; cdr3_aa: CASRREGALYEQYF; j_call: TRBJ2-7; d_call: TRBD2; v_call: TRBV5-1; clone_size: -
cdr3_nt: TGTGCCAGCAGTTTAACCAGGTCCCATGGCTACACCTTC; cdr3_aa: CASSLTRSHGYTF; j_call: TRBJ1-2; d_call: -; v_call: TRBV27; clone_size: many
cdr3_nt: TGTGCCAGCAAACCCAGAGGGAGGGCGAACACTGAAGCTTTCTTT; cdr3_aa: CASKPRGRANTEAFF; j_call: TRBJ1-1; d_call: -; v_call: TRBV12-3/TRBV12-4; clone_size: many
cdr3_nt: TGTGCCAGCAGTCCCGCGGGACCCTCCTACGAGCAGTACTTC; cdr3_aa: CASSPAGPSYEQYF; j_call: TRBJ2-7; d_call: -; v_call: TRBV28; clone_size: many
cdr3_nt: TGTGCCAGTAGTATCGAGACTAACACTGAAGCTTTCTTT; cdr3_aa: CASSIETNTEAFF; j_call: TRBJ1-1; d_call: -; v_call: TRBV19; clone_size: many